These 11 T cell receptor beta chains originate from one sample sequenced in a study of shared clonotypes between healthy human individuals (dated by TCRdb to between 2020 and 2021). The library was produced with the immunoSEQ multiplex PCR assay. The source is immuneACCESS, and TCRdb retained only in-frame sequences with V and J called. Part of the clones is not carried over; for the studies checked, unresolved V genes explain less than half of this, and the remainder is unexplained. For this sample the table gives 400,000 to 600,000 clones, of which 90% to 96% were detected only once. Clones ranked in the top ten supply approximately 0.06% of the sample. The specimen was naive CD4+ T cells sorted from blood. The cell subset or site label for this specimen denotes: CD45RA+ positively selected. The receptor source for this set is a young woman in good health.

For the CDR3, the DNA is TGTGCCAGCAGCCAAGGTTCAGCCAACTATGGCTACACCTTC. Translated: CASSQGSANYGYTF. This chain uses TRBV14 with TRBJ1-2; no reliable D call. This CDR3 is built from 14 residues. Germline assignment: CDR1 SGHDN and CDR2 FVKESK. Trimming removed 1 base from V and 2 bases from J, with 8 bases in between. The whole variable domain, filled in from reference TRBV14 and TRBJ1-2, reads EAGVTQFPSHSVIEKGQTVTLRCDPISGHDNLYWYRRVMGKEIKFLLHFVKESKQDESGMPNNRFLAERTGGTYSTLKVQPAELEDSGVYFCASSQGSANYGYTFGSGTRLTVV.

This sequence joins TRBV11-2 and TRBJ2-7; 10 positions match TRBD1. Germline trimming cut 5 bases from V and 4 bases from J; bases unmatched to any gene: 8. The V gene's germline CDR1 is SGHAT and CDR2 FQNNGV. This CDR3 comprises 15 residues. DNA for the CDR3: TGTGCCAGCAGCGCCGACAGGGGGCGCGGGTACGAGCAGTACTTC. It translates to CASSADRGRGYEQYF.

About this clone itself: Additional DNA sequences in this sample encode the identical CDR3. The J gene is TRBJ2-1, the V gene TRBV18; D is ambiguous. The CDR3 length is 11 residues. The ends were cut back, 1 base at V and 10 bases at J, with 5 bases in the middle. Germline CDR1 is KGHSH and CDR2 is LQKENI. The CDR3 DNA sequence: TGTGCCAGCTCACCACTGGACGAGCAGTTCTTC. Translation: CASSPLDEQFF.

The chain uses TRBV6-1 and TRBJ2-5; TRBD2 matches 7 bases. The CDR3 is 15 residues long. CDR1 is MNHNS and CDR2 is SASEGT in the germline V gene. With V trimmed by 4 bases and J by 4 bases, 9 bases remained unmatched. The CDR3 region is CASSGTSSWGETQYF. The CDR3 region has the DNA TGTGCCAGCAGTGGGACTAGTTCGTGGGGAGAGACCCAGTACTTC.

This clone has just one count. The CDR3 DNA reads TGTGCCAGCAGTCACCGGGACAGGGGGTACAATGAGCAGTTCTTC. Translation: CASSHRDRGYNEQFF. The chain uses TRBV28 and TRBJ2-1; 11 nucleotides match TRBD1. Trimming at V came to 5 bases and at J to 4 bases, leaving 4 bases not matched to a gene. The CDR3 spans 15 residues. Germline CDR1 MDHEN, CDR2 SYDVKM.

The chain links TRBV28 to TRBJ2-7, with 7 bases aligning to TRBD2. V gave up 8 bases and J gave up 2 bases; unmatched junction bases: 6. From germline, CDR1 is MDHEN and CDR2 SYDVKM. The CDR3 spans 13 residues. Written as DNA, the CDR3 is TGTGCCAGCGGGAAGACTAGCACCTACGAGCAGTACTTC. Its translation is CASGKTSTYEQYF.

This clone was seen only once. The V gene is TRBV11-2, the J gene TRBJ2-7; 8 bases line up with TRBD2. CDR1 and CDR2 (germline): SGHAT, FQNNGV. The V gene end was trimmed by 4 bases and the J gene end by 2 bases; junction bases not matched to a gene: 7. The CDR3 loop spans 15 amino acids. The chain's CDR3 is CASSSGGTGPYEQYF. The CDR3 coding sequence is TGTGCCAGCAGCTCGGGGGGGACCGGTCCCTACGAGCAGTACTTC.

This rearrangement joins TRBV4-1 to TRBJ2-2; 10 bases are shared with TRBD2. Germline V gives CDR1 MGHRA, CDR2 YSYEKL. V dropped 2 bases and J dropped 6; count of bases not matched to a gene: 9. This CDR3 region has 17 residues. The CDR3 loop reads CASSQSLVSGRSGELFF. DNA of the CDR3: TGCGCCAGCAGCCAAAGCTTGGTTAGCGGGAGGTCCGGGGAGCTGTTTTTT.

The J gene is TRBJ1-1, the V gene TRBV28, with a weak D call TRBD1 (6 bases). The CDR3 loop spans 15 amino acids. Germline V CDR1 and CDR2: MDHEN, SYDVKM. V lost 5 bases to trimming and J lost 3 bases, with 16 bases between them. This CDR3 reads CASSGSGYRDTEAFF. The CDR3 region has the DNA TGTGCCAGCAGTGGGTCTGGGTACAGGGACACTGAAGCTTTCTTT.

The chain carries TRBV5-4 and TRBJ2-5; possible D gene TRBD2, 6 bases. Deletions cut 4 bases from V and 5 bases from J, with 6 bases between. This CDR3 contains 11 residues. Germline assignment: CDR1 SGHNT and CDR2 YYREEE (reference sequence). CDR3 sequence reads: CASSAGETQYF. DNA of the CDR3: TGTGCCAGCAGCGCGGGGGAGACCCAGTACTTC.

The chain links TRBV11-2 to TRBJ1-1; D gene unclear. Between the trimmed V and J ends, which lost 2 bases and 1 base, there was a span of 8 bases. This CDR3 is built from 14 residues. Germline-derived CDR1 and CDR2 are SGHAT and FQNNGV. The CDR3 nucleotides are TGTGCCAGCAGCTTATTCAGAAAGAACACTGAAGCTTTCTTT. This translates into CASSLFRKNTEAFF. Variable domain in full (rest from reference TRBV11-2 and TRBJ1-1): EAGVAQSPRYKIIEKRQSVAFWCNPISGHATLYWYQQILGQGPKLLIQFQNNGVVDDSQLPKDRFSAERLKGVDSTLKIQPAKLEDSAVYLCASSLFRKNTEAFFGQGTRLTVV.